This entry describes one TCR beta chain. An end of the junction does not agree with germline; a read error may underlie this. This specimen belongs to a study of blood T cell repertoires in COVID-19. The overall study: PBMCs, B-cell-depleted T cells, or T cells provided the cDNA or gDNA that made up the material.

Using immunoSEQ multiplex PCR, the repertoire was profiled, and TCRdb retains in-frame clones only, with some absent. The sample holds about 160,000 clones, 85% to 90% seen once. Enrollment of patients from Seattle took place during active infection, with longitudinal follow-up. The CDR3 spans 13 residues. Germline loops: CDR1 MRHNA, CDR2 SNTAGT. J is TRBJ1-4 and V is TRBV6-4, with D possibly TRBD1 on 5 matching bases. This sequence originates from a man aged 18 to 29 with COVID-19, enrolled during active disease. Specimen: peripheral blood. CDR3 sequence reads: CASRQVRSEKLLF. The CDR3, as DNA: TGTGCCAGCAGACAGGTAAGAAGTGAAAAACTGCTTTTT.